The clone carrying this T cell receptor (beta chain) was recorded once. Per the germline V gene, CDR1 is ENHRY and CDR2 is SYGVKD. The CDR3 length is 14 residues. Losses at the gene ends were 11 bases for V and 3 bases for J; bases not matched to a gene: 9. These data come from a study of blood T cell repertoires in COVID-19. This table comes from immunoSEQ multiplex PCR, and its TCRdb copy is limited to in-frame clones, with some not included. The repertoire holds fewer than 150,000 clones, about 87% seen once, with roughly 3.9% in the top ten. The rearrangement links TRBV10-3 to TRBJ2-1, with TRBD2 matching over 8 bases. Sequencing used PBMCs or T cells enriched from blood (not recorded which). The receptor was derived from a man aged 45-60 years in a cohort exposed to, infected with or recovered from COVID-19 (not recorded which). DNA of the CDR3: TGTGCCTCTAAGCGGGGGCCGTACTACAATGAGCAGTTCTTC. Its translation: CASKRGPYYNEQFF.